This entry lists 4 T cell receptor beta chains sequenced from one sample in a study of spatial heterogeneity in lung cancer. TCRdb fed the 5' RACE reads into MiXCR, producing one record per CDR3 protein. The data contain 90,000 to 95,000 distinct CDR3 sequences, more than 10% of them singletons. Time point: sample taken at primary tumor resection. Unsorted tumor, nontumor lung tissue or cryopreserved PBMC supplied the whole RNA. The source material was PBMCs, sampled at surgery. The receptors originated from a male donor with early-stage non-small cell lung cancer.

This clonotype was picked up a small number of times. V and J are TRBV28 and TRBJ1-5; D remains ambiguous. Trimming shortened V by 3 bases and J by 0 bases, and 9 bases separated the two germline ends. The germline V gene has CDR1 MDHEN and CDR2 SYDVKM. The CDR3 is 15 residues long. Here the CDR3 reads CASSLLTGSNQPQHF. For the CDR3, the DNA is TGTGCCAGCAGTTTGCTAACGGGTAGCAATCAGCCCCAGCATTTT.

This clonotype showed up many times. The J gene is TRBJ2-3, the V gene TRBV18; D perhaps matches TRBD2 (6 bases). Germline CDR1 KGHSH, CDR2 LQKENI. This CDR3 contains 14 residues. V gave up 6 bases and J gave up 3 bases, with 13 bases separating them. The DNA for the CDR3 is TGTGCCAGCTCTAGCGGAGTTGCAACAGATACGCAGTATTTT. As protein: CASSSGVATDTQYF.

The chain combines TRBV24-1 with TRBJ2-2, with D possibly being TRBD1 or TRBD2 (5 bases each). The germline CDR1 and CDR2 sequences are KGHDR and SFDVKD. V lost 7 bases and J lost 0, with 17 bases in between. The CDR3 covers 17 residues. The CDR3 DNA follows: TGTGCCACCAGCACCCTAACGAGGGGTCCGAACACCGGGGAGCTGTTTTTT. Translation: CATSTLTRGPNTGELFF.

This clonotype was counted at least ten times. V is TRBV7-9 and J is TRBJ2-2, with TRBD1 identical over 8 bases. There are 17 residues in the CDR3. The V and J ends lost 6 bases and 6 bases, in that order; junction bases with no gene match: 15. Germline V gene data show CDR1 as SEHNR and CDR2 as FQNEAQ (reference sequence). The chain's CDR3 is CASRKQVGQGAAGELFF. Here the CDR3 DNA reads TGTGCCAGCAGGAAACAAGTCGGGCAGGGGGCCGCCGGGGAGCTGTTTTTT.